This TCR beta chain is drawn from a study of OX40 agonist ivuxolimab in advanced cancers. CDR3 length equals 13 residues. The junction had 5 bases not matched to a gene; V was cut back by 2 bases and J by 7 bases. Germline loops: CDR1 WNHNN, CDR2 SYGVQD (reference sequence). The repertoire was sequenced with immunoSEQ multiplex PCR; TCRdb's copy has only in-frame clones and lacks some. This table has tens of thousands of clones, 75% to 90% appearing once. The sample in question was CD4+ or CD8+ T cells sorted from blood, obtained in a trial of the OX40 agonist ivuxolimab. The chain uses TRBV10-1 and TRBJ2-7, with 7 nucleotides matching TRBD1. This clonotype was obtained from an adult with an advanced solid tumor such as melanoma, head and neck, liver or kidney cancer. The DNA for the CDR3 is TGCGCCAGCAGTGAGACAGGGGTGTGGGAGCAGTACTTC. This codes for CASSETGVWEQYF.